Each of the 13 T cell receptor beta chains below was sequenced from the same sample in a study of cytomegalovirus exposure and HLA in healthy donors. Sequencing used immunoSEQ multiplex PCR; TCRdb keeps in-frame clones, though not all of them. The table shows 150,000 to 180,000 clones, with 80% to 90% occurring only once. The sequencing sample was made of PBMCs. These receptors all stem from a man between 18 and 29 years old in good health and CMV-seropositive.

The J gene is TRBJ2-7, the V gene TRBV6-6; D is perhaps TRBD1 (5 bases). V gave up 4 bases and J gave up 6 bases, with 19 bases separating them. The CDR3 is 15 amino acids. The germline gives CDR1 MNHNY, CDR2 SVGAGI (reference sequence). CDR3 sequence: CASSFDSLGLSEQYF. Here the CDR3 DNA reads TGTGCCAGCAGTTTTGACAGCTTGGGGCTTAGCGAGCAGTACTTC.

V is TRBV5-1 and J is TRBJ2-1; weak D call: TRBD2 (5 bases). Germline values: CDR1 SGHRS, CDR2 YFSETQ. The CDR3 is made up of 12 amino acids. V dropped 0 bases and J dropped 7 bases, with 5 bases sitting between them. CDR3 coding DNA: TGCGCCAGCAGCTTGGGAGGGAATGAGCAGTTCTTC. As protein: CASSLGGNEQFF. Supplemented by reference TRBV5-1 and TRBJ2-1, the full variable domain reads KAGVTQTPRYLIKTRGQQVTLSCSPISGHRSVSWYQQTPGQGLQFLFEYFSETQRNKGNFPGRFSGRQFSNSRSEMNVSTLELGDSALYLCASSLGGNEQFFGPGTRLTVL.

The rearrangement joins TRBV7-8 to TRBJ2-7; TRBD2 matches 9 bases. The trim removed 4 bases at V and 4 bases at J, leaving 5 bases unmatched. This CDR3 spans 14 amino acids. From germline, CDR1 is SGHVS and CDR2 FQNEAQ. CDR3 sequence (DNA): TGTGCCAGCAGCTGGAATAGCGGGAGTTACGAGCAGTACTTC. It specifies CASSWNSGSYEQYF.

This chain joins TRBV7-6 and TRBJ1-1; 7 positions agree with TRBD1. Losses at the gene ends were 2 bases for V and 5 bases for J; bases not matched to a gene: 8. Germline V gene lookup returns CDR1 SGHVS and CDR2 FNYEAQ. This CDR3 spans 15 amino acids. CDR3 residues: CASSLLTQGRTEAFF. The CDR3 nucleotides read TGTGCCAGCAGCTTACTTACACAGGGGAGGACTGAAGCTTTCTTT. Full variable domain (outside the CDR3, taken from reference TRBV7-6 and TRBJ1-1): GAGVSQSPRYKVTKRGQDVALRCDPISGHVSLYWYRQALGQGPEFLTYFNYEAQQDKSGLPNDRFSAERPEGSISTLTIQRTEQRDSAMYRCASSLLTQGRTEAFFGQGTRLTVV.

The chain employs TRBV19 and TRBJ1-2; maybe TRBD1 (5 bases). The CDR3 sequence is 13 residues long. In germline, CDR1 is LNHDA, CDR2 SQIVND (reference sequence). Between the trimmed V and J ends, which lost 4 bases and 8 bases, there was a span of 14 bases. This CDR3 is CASSTQEQWGYTF. In DNA form, the CDR3 reads TGTGCCAGTAGTACACAGGAGCAGTGGGGCTACACCTTC. Full variable domain (remainder filled in from reference TRBV19 and TRBJ1-2): DGGITQSPKYLFRKEGQNVTLSCEQNLNHDAMYWYRQDPGQGLRLIYYSQIVNDFQKGDIAEGYSVSREKKESFPLTVTSAQKNPTAFYLCASSTQEQWGYTFGSGTRLTVV.

The chain couples TRBV7-2 to TRBJ2-3, with TRBD2 identical over 13 bases. Germline V gene lookup returns CDR1 SGHTA and CDR2 FQGNSA. This CDR3 is 16 amino acids long. V was clipped by 5 bases and J by 6 bases; unmatched bases: 8. In DNA form, the CDR3 reads TGTGCCAGCAGCCCGTTACTAGCGGGGGGGCGGGATACGCAGTATTTT. Translating it yields CASSPLLAGGRDTQYF.

The genes are TRBV5-7 and TRBJ1-2; perhaps TRBD1 as D (5 bases). TRBV5-7 is flagged as an ORF with uncertain function. Deletions cut 1 base from V and 6 bases from J, with 13 bases between. The CDR3 is 14 residues long. The CDR3 DNA reads as TGTGCCAGCAGCTTGTTTAAGCAGGGTCATGGCTACACCTTC. Residues: CASSLFKQGHGYTF.

The chain combines TRBV6-6 with TRBJ1-2; tentatively, D is TRBD1 (6 bases). The V end was cut by 2 bases, the J end by 4 bases, with 11 bases between. CDR1 and CDR2 from the germline V gene are MNHNY and SVGAGI (reference sequence). The CDR3 is 14 amino acids. CDR3: CASSYRQEFYGYTF. The CDR3 DNA sequence: TGTGCCAGCAGTTACCGACAGGAGTTCTATGGCTACACCTTC.

The chain combines TRBV7-8 with TRBJ1-1; TRBD1 might be the D (5 bases). The ends were cut back, 1 base at V and 5 bases at J, with 23 bases in the middle. The length of the CDR3 is 18 residues. Germline assignment: CDR1 SGHVS and CDR2 FQNEAQ. The DNA of the CDR3 is TGTGCCAGCAGCTTAGTTCCAGGGCAGGCGGGTCGGGGGACTGAAGCTTTCTTT. This codes for CASSLVPGQAGRGTEAFF.

The gene calls are TRBV19 and TRBJ1-1; 9 bases align to TRBD1. Germline values: CDR1 LNHDA, CDR2 SQIVND (reference sequence). This CDR3 has 13 residues. V shed 4 bases and J 10 bases; nucleotides not matched to a gene: 7. The DNA of the CDR3 is TGTGCCAGTAGTACCAACAGGGGGCCGTTAGCTTTCTTT. Its protein is CASSTNRGPLAFF.

This clone has only one observation. The chain's CDR3 is CASSSRTDYSNQPQHF. The CDR3 nucleotides are TGTGCCAGTAGTAGCAGGACCGACTATAGCAATCAGCCCCAGCATTTT. The rearrangement joins TRBV19 to TRBJ1-5, with unresolved D. Germline V lookup: CDR1 LNHDA, CDR2 SQIVND (reference sequence). The V end was cut by 4 bases, the J end by 0 bases, with 13 bases between. This CDR3 has 16 amino acids.

The V call is TRBV11-2, the J call TRBJ1-3; 7 nucleotides line up with TRBD1. Germline V CDR1 and CDR2: SGHAT, FQNNGV. The CDR3 covers 16 residues. V was clipped by 1 base and J by 3 bases; unmatched bases: 6. The CDR3 DNA sequence: TGTGCCAGCAGCTTAGTGGGGACAGTCTTTGGAAACACCATATATTTT. It encodes CASSLVGTVFGNTIYF.

The rearrangement joins TRBV19 to TRBJ2-3; TRBD2 agrees at 14 bases. The CDR3 consists of 20 residues. Per the germline V gene, CDR1 is LNHDA and CDR2 is SQIVND (reference sequence). V shed 4 bases and J 2 bases; nucleotides not matched to a gene: 14. CDR3 residues: CASSRQGSSGLAGVTDTQYF. The CDR3 nucleotides read TGTGCCAGTAGTAGGCAAGGGTCCTCGGGACTAGCGGGGGTCACAGATACGCAGTATTTT.